These 6 T cell receptor beta chains originate from one sample sequenced in a study of shared clonotypes between healthy human individuals. The data were produced by immunoSEQ multiplex PCR, yet TCRdb's version contains in-frame clones alone and is incomplete. The sample shows more than 1 million clones, 75% to 85% of them seen only once. Sequences were obtained from memory CD4+ T cells from PBMCs. The subset: CD45RA-negative fraction. The receptors were sampled from a young man in good health. Some clones in this sample may be carry-over from other donors' samples.

This chain connects TRBV28 to TRBJ2-5, with D tentatively TRBD1 (6 bases). The germline V gene encodes CDR1 MDHEN and CDR2 SYDVKM. Trimming removed 4 bases at V and 3 bases at J, with 21 bases between. This CDR3 has 17 amino acids. The CDR3 coding sequence is TGTGCCAGCAGTTCCCGATCTTTCCGGACAGCGAAAGAGACCCAGTACTTC. Amino acid sequence: CASSSRSFRTAKETQYF.

The J gene is TRBJ1-2, the V gene TRBV5-4; D unclear. Between the trimmed V and J ends, which lost 4 bases and 1 base, there was a span of 8 bases. CDR3 length: 13 amino acids. CDR1 SGHNT and CDR2 YYREEE come from the germline V gene (reference sequence). CDR3 amino acids: CASSTGFNYGYTF. CDR3 sequence (DNA): TGTGCCAGCAGCACGGGGTTTAACTATGGCTACACCTTC.

The genes are TRBV5-6 and TRBJ2-2; 9 nucleotides match TRBD1. Germline CDR1 reads SGHDT; CDR2 reads YYEEEE. The CDR3 is 17 residues long. Germline trimming cut 4 bases from V and 5 bases from J; bases unmatched to any gene: 12. Here the CDR3 reads CASSRTGGTGMTGELFF. As DNA, the CDR3 is TGTGCCAGCAGCCGCACCGGTGGGACAGGGATGACCGGGGAGCTGTTTTTT.

In its sample, this clone was seen many times. The chain combines TRBV11-2 with TRBJ2-5, with 8 bases that match TRBD1. Germline-derived CDR1 and CDR2 are SGHAT and FQNNGV. V lost 2 bases and J lost 4; bases outside the gene matches: 3. The CDR3 is 14 amino acids. In nucleotides, the CDR3 is TGTGCCAGCAGCTTAACAGGGGGAACAGAGACCCAGTACTTC. Translating it yields CASSLTGGTETQYF.

V and J are TRBV6-5 and TRBJ2-1; 9 nucleotides line up with TRBD1. V was pared by 6 bases and J by 4 bases, with 7 bases of the junction left unmatched. Germline CDR1 is MNHEY and CDR2 is SVGAGI. This CDR3 is built from 15 residues. CDR3 residues: CASRLNRGLYNEQFF. CDR3 in DNA: TGTGCCAGCAGGCTAAACAGGGGGCTTTACAATGAGCAGTTCTTC.

The V call is TRBV28, the J call TRBJ2-1; D remains ambiguous. The length of the CDR3 is 12 residues. Between the trimmed V and J ends, which lost 2 bases and 12 bases, there was a span of 11 bases. The germline gives CDR1 MDHEN, CDR2 SYDVKM. CDR3 protein: CASSLPQEGQFF. As DNA, the CDR3 is TGTGCCAGCAGTTTACCGCAAGAAGGGCAGTTCTTC.